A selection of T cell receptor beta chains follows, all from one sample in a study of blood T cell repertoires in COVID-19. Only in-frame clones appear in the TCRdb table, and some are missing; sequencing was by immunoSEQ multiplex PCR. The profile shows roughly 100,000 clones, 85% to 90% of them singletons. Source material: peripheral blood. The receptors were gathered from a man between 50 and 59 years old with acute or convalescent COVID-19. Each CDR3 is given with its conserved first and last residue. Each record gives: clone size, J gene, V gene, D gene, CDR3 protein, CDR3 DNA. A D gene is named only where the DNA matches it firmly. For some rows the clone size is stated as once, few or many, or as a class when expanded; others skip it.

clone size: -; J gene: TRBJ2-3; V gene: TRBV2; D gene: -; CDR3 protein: CACHETGTDTQYF; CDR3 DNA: TGTGCCTGCCATGAGACAGGCACAGATACGCAGTATTTT
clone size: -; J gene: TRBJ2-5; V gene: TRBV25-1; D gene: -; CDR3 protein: CASSREETQYF; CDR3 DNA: TGTGCCAGCAGTAGAGAAGAGACCCAGTACTTC
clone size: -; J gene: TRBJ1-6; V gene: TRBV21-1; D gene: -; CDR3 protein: CASSPGLGGPSSYNSPLHF; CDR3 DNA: TGTGCCAGCAGCCCAGGGTTAGGGGGTCCCAGCTCCTATAATTCACCCCTCCACTTT
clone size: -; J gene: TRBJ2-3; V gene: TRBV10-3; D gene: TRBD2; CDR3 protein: CAISESWGGGDTQYF; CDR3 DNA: TGTGCCATCAGTGAGTCCTGGGGGGGAGGAGATACGCAGTATTTT
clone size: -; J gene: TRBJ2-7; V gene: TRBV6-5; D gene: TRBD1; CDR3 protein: CASSTGTAPSYEQYF; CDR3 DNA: TGTGCCAGCAGTACTGGGACAGCCCCTTCCTACGAGCAGTACTTC
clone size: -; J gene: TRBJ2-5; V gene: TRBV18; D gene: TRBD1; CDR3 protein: CASSPGQQETQYF; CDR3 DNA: TGTGCCAGCTCACCGGGACAGCAAGAGACCCAGTACTTC
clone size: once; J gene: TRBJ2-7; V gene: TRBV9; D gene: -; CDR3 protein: CASWGEAYEQYF; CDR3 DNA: TGTGCCAGCTGGGGGGAGGCCTACGAGCAGTACTTC
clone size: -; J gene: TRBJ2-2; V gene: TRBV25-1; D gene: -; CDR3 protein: CASTPRENTGELFF; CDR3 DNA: TGTGCCAGCACCCCCAGGGAGAACACCGGGGAGCTGTTTTTT
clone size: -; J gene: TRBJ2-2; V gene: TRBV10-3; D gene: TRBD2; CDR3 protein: CAISDRLAGAGELFF; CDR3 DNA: TGTGCCATCAGTGACCGACTAGCGGGAGCTGGGGAGCTGTTTTTT
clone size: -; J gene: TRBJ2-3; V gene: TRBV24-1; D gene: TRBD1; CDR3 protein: CATSDLPRTGVADTQYF; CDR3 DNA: TGTGCCACCAGTGATTTGCCGCGGACAGGGGTGGCAGATACGCAGTATTTT
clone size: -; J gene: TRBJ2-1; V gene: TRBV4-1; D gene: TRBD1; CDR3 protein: CASSPRTGLIGEQFF; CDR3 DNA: TGCGCCAGCAGCCCTAGGACAGGGTTGATTGGTGAGCAGTTCTTC
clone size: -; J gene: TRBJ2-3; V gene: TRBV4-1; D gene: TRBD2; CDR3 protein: CASSSREAGGPGNTQYF; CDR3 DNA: TGCGCCAGCAGCTCCCGCGAAGCGGGAGGGCCGGGTAATACGCAGTATTTT
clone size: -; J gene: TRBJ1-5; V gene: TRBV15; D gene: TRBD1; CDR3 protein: CATSRPGQGNQPQHF; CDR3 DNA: TGTGCCACCAGCAGGCCCGGACAGGGCAATCAGCCCCAGCATTTT
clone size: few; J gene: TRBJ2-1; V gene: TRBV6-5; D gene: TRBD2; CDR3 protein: CASRVSGSIENEQFF; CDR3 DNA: TGTGCCAGCAGAGTTAGCGGGAGTATCGAAAATGAGCAGTTCTTC
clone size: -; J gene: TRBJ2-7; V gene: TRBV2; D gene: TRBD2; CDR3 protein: CASSRLAASYEQYF; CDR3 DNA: TGTGCCAGCAGCAGACTAGCGGCCTCCTACGAGCAGTACTTC
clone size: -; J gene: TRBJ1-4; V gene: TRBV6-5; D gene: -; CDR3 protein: CASSSTGSSNEKLFF; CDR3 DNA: TGTGCCAGCAGTTCCACCGGGTCCTCGAATGAAAAACTGTTTTTT
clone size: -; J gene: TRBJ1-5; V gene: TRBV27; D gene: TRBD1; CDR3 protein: CASGDRSNQPQHF; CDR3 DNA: TGTGCCAGCGGGGACAGAAGCAATCAGCCCCAGCATTTT
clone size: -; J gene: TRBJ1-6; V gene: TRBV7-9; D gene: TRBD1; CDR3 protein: CASSYGQGVNSPLHF; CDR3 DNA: TGTGCCAGCAGCTACGGACAGGGGGTCAATTCACCCCTCCACTTT
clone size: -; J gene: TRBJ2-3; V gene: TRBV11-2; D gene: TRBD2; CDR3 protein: CASSLGTSGRSADTQYF; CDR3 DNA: TGTGCCAGCAGCTTAGGGACTAGCGGGAGGAGTGCTGATACGCAGTATTTT
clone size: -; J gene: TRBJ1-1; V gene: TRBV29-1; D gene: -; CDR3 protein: CSVEVVRGTEAFF; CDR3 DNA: TGCAGCGTTGAAGTAGTAAGGGGGACTGAAGCTTTCTTT
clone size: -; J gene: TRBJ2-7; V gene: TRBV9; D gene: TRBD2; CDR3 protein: CASSPALAGGRGKYEQYF; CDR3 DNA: TGTGCCAGCAGCCCGGCTTTAGCGGGAGGGCGAGGGAAATACGAGCAGTACTTC
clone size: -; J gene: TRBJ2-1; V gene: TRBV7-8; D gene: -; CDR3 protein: CASSLSNEQFF; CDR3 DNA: TGTGCCAGCAGCTTGAGTAATGAGCAGTTCTTC
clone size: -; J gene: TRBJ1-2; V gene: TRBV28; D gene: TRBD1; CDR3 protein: CASQGQGLGGYTF; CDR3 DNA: TGTGCCAGCCAGGGACAGGGACTCGGTGGCTACACCTTC
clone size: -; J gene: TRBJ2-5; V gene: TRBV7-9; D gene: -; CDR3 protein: CASSWDNEETQYF; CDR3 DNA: TGTGCCAGCAGCTGGGACAACGAAGAGACCCAGTACTTC
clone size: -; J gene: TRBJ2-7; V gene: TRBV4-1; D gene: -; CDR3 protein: CASSRHVAESYEQYF; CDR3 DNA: TGCGCCAGCAGCCGCCATGTGGCGGAATCCTACGAGCAGTACTTC
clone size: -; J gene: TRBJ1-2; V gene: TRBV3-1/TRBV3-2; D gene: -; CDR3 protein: CASSQEGADYGYTF; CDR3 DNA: TGTGCCAGCAGCCAAGAGGGGGCGGACTATGGCTACACCTTC
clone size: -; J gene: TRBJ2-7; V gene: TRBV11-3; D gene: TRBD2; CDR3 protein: CASSLRGRKPYEQYF; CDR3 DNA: TGTGCCAGCAGCTTACGCGGGAGAAAACCCTACGAGCAGTACTTC
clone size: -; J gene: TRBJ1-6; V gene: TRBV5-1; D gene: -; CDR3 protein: CASRPLFEGPLHF; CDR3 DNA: TGCGCCAGCCGGCCCCTTTTCGAGGGACCCCTCCACTTT
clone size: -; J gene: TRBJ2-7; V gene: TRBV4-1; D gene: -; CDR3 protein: CASSHTGSPYEQYF; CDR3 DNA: TGCGCCAGCAGCCATACAGGGAGCCCCTACGAGCAGTACTTC
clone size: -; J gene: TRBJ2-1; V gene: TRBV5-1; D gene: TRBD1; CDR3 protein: CASSVRDRGMGEQFF; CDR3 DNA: TGCGCCAGCAGCGTCCGGGACAGGGGTATGGGTGAGCAGTTCTTC
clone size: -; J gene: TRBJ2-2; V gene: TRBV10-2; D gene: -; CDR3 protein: CASRAGINTGELFF; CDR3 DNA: TGCGCCAGCAGGGCCGGGATTAACACCGGGGAGCTGTTTTTT
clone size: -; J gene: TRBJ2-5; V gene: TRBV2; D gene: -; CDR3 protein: CASSERETQYF; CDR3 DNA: TGTGCCAGCAGTGAGAGAGAGACCCAGTACTTC
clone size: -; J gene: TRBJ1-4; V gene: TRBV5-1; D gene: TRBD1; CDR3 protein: CASRDGTGAEKLFF; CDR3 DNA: TGCGCCAGCAGAGACGGGACAGGGGCTGAAAAACTGTTTTTT
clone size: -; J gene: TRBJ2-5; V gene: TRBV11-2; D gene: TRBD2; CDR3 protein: CASSLGSGSQETQYF; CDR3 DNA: TGTGCCAGCAGCTTGGGTAGCGGGAGCCAAGAGACCCAGTACTTC
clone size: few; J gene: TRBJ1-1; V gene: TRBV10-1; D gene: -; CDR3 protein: CASSESGNTEAFF; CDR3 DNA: TGCGCCAGCAGTGAGTCCGGGAACACTGAAGCTTTCTTT